The source of this TCR beta chain is a study of HIV-infected children after antiretroviral therapy interruption. Whole-study context: Most children had recorded EBV and CMV exposure. Weeks 0, 12, interruption end (24 or 48), and about 3 years post-study gave interruption-arm samples.

The CDR3 has 15 residues. Per the germline V gene, CDR1 is SNHLY and CDR2 is FYNNEI. Trimming took off 6 bases at V and 5 bases at J, with 14 bases between the two ends. A 3' RACE protocol on RNA, with unique molecular identifiers, produced the TCR library. Each CDR3 protein is one row after TCRdb ran MiXCR on the 3' RACE reads. The sample consists of several thousand distinct CDR3 sequences, about 17% of them appearing once. There are many counts of this clonotype. Treatment noted: PENTA 11 planned treatment interruption arm or continuous ART arm. Samples needed at least 5 million viable cryopreserved PBMCs. Memory CD8+ CD45RO+ CD45RA- T cells were sorted from thawed PBMCs.

The source is a pool of human donors with HIV. The input for sequencing was CD45RO+ CD8+ T cells from PBMCs, pooled from several time points, taken from a donor given antiretroviral therapy, either interrupted or continuous. This sample's subset: memory CD8+ CD45RO+ CD45RA- T cells. The chain is built from TRBV2 and TRBJ2-6, with D perhaps TRBD1 (5 bases). The CDR3 sequence is CASRNRFYWANVLTF. The CDR3 DNA sequence: TGTGCCAGCAGGAACAGGTTCTATTGGGCCAACGTCCTGACTTTC.